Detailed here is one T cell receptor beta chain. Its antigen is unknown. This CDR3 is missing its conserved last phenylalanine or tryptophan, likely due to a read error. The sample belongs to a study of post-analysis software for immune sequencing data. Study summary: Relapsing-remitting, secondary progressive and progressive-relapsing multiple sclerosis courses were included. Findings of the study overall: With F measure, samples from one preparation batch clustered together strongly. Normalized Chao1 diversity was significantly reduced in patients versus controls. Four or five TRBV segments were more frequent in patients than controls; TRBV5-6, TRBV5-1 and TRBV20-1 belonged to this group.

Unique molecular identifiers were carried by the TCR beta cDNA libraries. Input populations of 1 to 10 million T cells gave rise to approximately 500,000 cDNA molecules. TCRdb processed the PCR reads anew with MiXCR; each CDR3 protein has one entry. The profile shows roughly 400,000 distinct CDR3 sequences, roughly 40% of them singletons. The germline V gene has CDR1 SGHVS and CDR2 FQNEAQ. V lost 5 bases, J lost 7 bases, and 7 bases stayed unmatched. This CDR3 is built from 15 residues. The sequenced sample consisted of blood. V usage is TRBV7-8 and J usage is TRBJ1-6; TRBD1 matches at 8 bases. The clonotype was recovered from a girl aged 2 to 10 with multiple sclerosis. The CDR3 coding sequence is TGTGCCAGCAGCGCCTGGACAGGGATGAATTCACCCCTCCACGTT. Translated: CASSAWTGMNSPLHV.